A single sample is the source of the 32 T cell receptor beta chains below, sequenced in a study of shared clonotypes between healthy human individuals. Only in-frame clones appear in the TCRdb table, and some are missing; sequencing was by immunoSEQ multiplex PCR. Of roughly 2 million clones in the sample, roughly 95% are singletons; the top ten hold approximately 0.13%. Sequencing used naive CD4+ T cells sorted from blood. Indicated subset: CD45RA+ positively selected. These receptors all come from a man between 18 and 29 years old in good health.

The chain has TRBV5-8 and TRBJ2-7; D gene ambiguous. CDR1 is SGHTS and CDR2 is YDEGEE in the germline V gene. V was shortened by 4 bases and J by 2 bases, with 10 bases between the two germline ends. The CDR3 covers 13 residues. The CDR3 coding sequence is TGTGCCAGCAGCCTACACGGGCCCTACGAGCAGTACTTC. Its protein is CASSLHGPYEQYF.

About this clone: Different DNA sequences within this sample yield the same CDR3. The V gene is TRBV29-1, the J gene TRBJ2-7; D assignment may be TRBD1 or TRBD2 (5 bases each). The V and J ends lost 5 bases and 2 bases respectively, with 13 bases between them. CDR3 length: 13 amino acids. CDR1 SQVTM and CDR2 ANQGSEA come from the germline V gene. The DNA for the CDR3 is TGCAGCGTTCGGGGCAGGGTGACCTACGAGCAGTACTTC. Its protein product is CSVRGRVTYEQYF.

The chain links TRBV6-6 to TRBJ2-7; D might be TRBD2 (6 bases). The CDR3 is made up of 15 amino acids. Looked up from germline, CDR1 is MNHNY and CDR2 is SVGAGI (reference sequence). Trimming pared 4 bases from V and 6 bases from J, leaving 19 bases between. The CDR3 protein is CASSSPGHRETEQYF. In nucleotides, the CDR3 is TGTGCCAGCAGTTCTCCAGGTCACCGGGAGACCGAGCAGTACTTC.

This rearrangement joins TRBV7-9 to TRBJ2-1; TRBD1 or TRBD2 may be the D gene (5 bases each). V was shortened by 5 bases and J by 6 bases, with 17 bases between the two germline ends. CDR1 and CDR2 (germline): SEHNR, FQNEAQ (reference sequence). The CDR3 has 15 residues. The CDR3 DNA is TGTGCCAGCAGCCGGGACCCCCTGCTGAGCAATGAGCAGTTCTTC. Translated: CASSRDPLLSNEQFF.

As regards this clone: Other DNA sequences from this sample encode an identical CDR3 as well. The gene calls are TRBV5-1 and TRBJ2-1; possible D gene TRBD1, 5 bases. V lost 2 bases, J lost 2 bases, and 8 bases lay in between. Germline-derived CDR1 and CDR2 are SGHRS and YFSETQ. The CDR3 length is 14 residues. The CDR3 loop is CASSLGDTYNEQFF. The DNA for the CDR3 is TGCGCCAGCAGCTTAGGGGATACCTACAATGAGCAGTTCTTC.

This chain uses TRBV4-1 with TRBJ2-5; possibly TRBD2 for D (7 bases). V lost 1 base to trimming and J lost 9 bases, with 15 bases between them. CDR1 is MGHRA and CDR2 is YSYEKL in the germline V gene. This CDR3 has 14 amino acids. The DNA for the CDR3 is TGCGCCAGCAGCCAAGTCGCGGGGGCCTCCGCCCAGTACTTC. Its protein is CASSQVAGASAQYF.

The J gene is TRBJ2-1, the V gene TRBV5-1; the D gene could be TRBD1 or TRBD2 (5 bases each). The ends were cut back, 0 bases at V and 4 bases at J, with 14 bases in the middle. The germline V gene encodes CDR1 SGHRS and CDR2 YFSETQ. The CDR3 is 16 residues long. The CDR3 is CASSLASGTPYNEQFF. CDR3 sequence (DNA): TGCGCCAGCAGCTTGGCCTCGGGGACCCCTTACAATGAGCAGTTCTTC.

CDR3 sequence (DNA): TGTGCCAGCAGCTCTACTCCTGGGTACGAGCAGTACTTC. Translating it yields CASSSTPGYEQYF. This chain links TRBV7-2 with TRBJ2-7; D is uncertain. Germline V gene lookup returns CDR1 SGHTA and CDR2 FQGNSA. Trimming removed 4 bases at V and 4 bases at J, with 11 bases between. The CDR3 is 13 amino acids.

The genes are TRBV11-3 and TRBJ1-1; 9 bases agree with TRBD1. J gave up 5 bases and V 6 bases, and 7 bases lay outside the gene matches. CDR3 size: 14 residues. Germline V gene sequence: CDR1 SGHNT, CDR2 YENEEA. The CDR3 reads CASRDRDRVTEAFF. CDR3 sequence (DNA): TGTGCCAGCAGGGACCGGGACAGGGTAACTGAAGCTTTCTTT.

The chain recombines TRBV2 with TRBJ1-5; 8 positions match TRBD1. This CDR3 region has 14 residues. The germline V gene encodes CDR1 SNHLY and CDR2 FYNNEI. Unmatched junction bases numbered 3, after V lost 4 bases and J lost 4 bases. The chain's CDR3 is CASSGQGMNQPQHF. The CDR3 DNA sequence: TGTGCCAGCAGTGGACAGGGGATGAATCAGCCCCAGCATTTT.

The CDR3 loop is CASSPRDSTGELFF. CDR3 coding DNA: TGTGCCAGCAGTCCCCGGGACAGCACCGGGGAGCTGTTTTTT. The chain employs TRBV6-6 and TRBJ2-2; 7 bases fit TRBD1. The germline V gene has CDR1 MNHNY and CDR2 SVGAGI (reference sequence). The CDR3 loop spans 14 amino acids. V shed 5 bases and J 4 bases; nucleotides not matched to a gene: 4.

Of note for this clone: Other nucleotide sequences from this sample produce the same CDR3. The CDR3 spells CASRSGTLGTGELFF. CDR3 nucleotides: TGTGCCAGCAGAAGTGGGACCCTCGGCACCGGGGAGCTGTTTTTT. The V call is TRBV28, the J call TRBJ2-2; D is possibly TRBD1 or TRBD2 (5 bases each). Germline-derived CDR1 and CDR2 are MDHEN and SYDVKM. V lost 6 bases to trimming and J lost 4 bases, with 15 bases between them. The CDR3 length is 15 residues.

This chain joins TRBV2 and TRBJ1-5; D ambiguous. In germline, CDR1 is SNHLY, CDR2 FYNNEI. V was pared by 6 bases and J by 1 base, with 10 bases between. The CDR3 loop spans 14 amino acids. CDR3 DNA sequence: TGTGCCAGCAGCGCCGCCATGAGCAATCAGCCCCAGCATTTT. Its protein product is CASSAAMSNQPQHF.

A word on this clone: Other DNA sequences in this specimen translate into the identical CDR3. This sequence joins TRBV5-1 and TRBJ2-1; D unresolved. Trimming left V 0 bases short and J 0 bases short, with 7 bases between. Germline values: CDR1 SGHRS, CDR2 YFSETQ. CDR3 size: 15 residues. The CDR3 DNA sequence: TGCGCCAGCAGCTTGGACAGCTTCTCCTACAATGAGCAGTTCTTC. This gives the protein CASSLDSFSYNEQFF.

This chain uses TRBV19 with TRBJ2-7; 8 nucleotides align to TRBD1. The trim removed 4 bases at V and 4 bases at J, leaving 12 bases unmatched. The length of the CDR3 is 16 residues. Germline-derived CDR1 and CDR2 are LNHDA and SQIVND (reference sequence). Here the CDR3 DNA reads TGTGCCAGTAGTAGAGGGGGTCGGGACAGGCCGTACGAGCAGTACTTC. It yields the protein CASSRGGRDRPYEQYF.

This clone was seen more than once but under ten times. The chain employs TRBV5-1 and TRBJ2-7, with 7 nucleotides matching TRBD1. The CDR3 loop spans 13 amino acids. Trimming took 4 bases from V and 4 from J; bases not matched to a gene: 5. From germline, CDR1 is SGHRS and CDR2 YFSETQ. CDR3 sequence: CASSPDRIYEQYF. DNA of the CDR3: TGCGCCAGCAGCCCGGACAGGATTTACGAGCAGTACTTC.

The chain is built from TRBV10-2 and TRBJ2-3; D possibly uses TRBD1 or TRBD2 (5 bases each). Germline CDR1 is WSHSY and CDR2 is SAAADI. This CDR3 comprises 14 residues. Trimming cost V 6 bases and J 0 bases, with 10 bases left between them. CDR3 residues: CASRGTASTDTQYF. The CDR3 DNA reads TGCGCCAGCAGAGGGACGGCTAGCACAGATACGCAGTATTTT.

The chain links TRBV7-9 to TRBJ1-1; no clear D. V was pared by 2 bases and J by 0 bases, with 7 bases between. The CDR3 spans 14 residues. The V gene's germline CDR1 is SEHNR and CDR2 FQNEAQ (reference sequence). CDR3 in amino acids: CASSLSPLNTEAFF. CDR3 DNA sequence: TGTGCCAGCAGCTTATCCCCCCTGAACACTGAAGCTTTCTTT. The full variable domain, rest sourced from reference TRBV7-9 and TRBJ1-1, is DTGVSQNPRHKITKRGQNVTFRCDPISEHNRLYWYRQTLGQGPEFLTYFQNEAQLEKSRLLSDRFSAERPKGSFSTLEIQRTEQGDSAMYLCASSLSPLNTEAFFGQGTRLTVV.

The chain couples TRBV30 to TRBJ1-6, with D perhaps matching TRBD1 (6 bases). Between the trimmed V and J ends, which lost 3 bases and 14 bases, there was a span of 23 bases. The germline CDR1 and CDR2 sequences are GTSNPN and SVGIG (reference sequence). The CDR3 is made up of 15 amino acids. The CDR3 DNA reads TGTGCCTGGAGGGGTGGGGGCTTGGGAAAGTTAACCCTCCACTTT. This sequence encodes CAWRGGGLGKLTLHF.

The rearrangement uses TRBV11-2 and TRBJ1-2; perhaps TRBD1 as D (5 bases). The CDR3 totals 14 residues. The V and J ends lost 5 bases and 6 bases respectively, with 16 bases between them. Germline V lookup: CDR1 SGHAT, CDR2 FQNNGV. This CDR3 is CASSLGGSVNGYTF. CDR3 in DNA: TGTGCCAGCAGCCTGGGGGGATCGGTAAATGGCTACACCTTC. The full variable domain, its missing parts supplied by reference TRBV11-2 and TRBJ1-2, is EAGVAQSPRYKIIEKRQSVAFWCNPISGHATLYWYQQILGQGPKLLIQFQNNGVVDDSQLPKDRFSAERLKGVDSTLKIQPAKLEDSAVYLCASSLGGSVNGYTFGSGTRLTVV.

This sequence joins TRBV10-3 and TRBJ1-5, with D unclear. CDR3 length: 13 amino acids. CDR1 and CDR2 (germline): ENHRY, SYGVKD. Trimming took off 10 bases at V and 2 bases at J, with 12 bases between the two ends. The CDR3 DNA follows: TGTGCCACTGGTCCAGAGGGCAATCAGCCCCAGCATTTT. Residues: CATGPEGNQPQHF.

As regards this clone: A much larger clone sits a single nucleotide away, making a read error possible. V and J are TRBV4-1 and TRBJ2-7; D is perhaps TRBD1 (6 bases). This CDR3 comprises 14 residues. Germline CDR1 reads MGHRA; CDR2 reads YSYEKL. As DNA, the CDR3 is TGCGCCAGCAGCCAAGACAGGGGAATCTACGAGCAGTCCTTC. Translated, it gives CASSQDRGIYEQSF.

This clone was picked up a small number of times. The CDR3 loop is CASISTAGNSPLHF. The CDR3 DNA reads as TGTGCCAGCATCTCGACTGCGGGGAATTCACCCCTCCACTTT. The chain joins TRBV6-5 to TRBJ1-6; no firm D call. Trimming stripped 7 bases from V and 7 bases from J, with 14 bases between. CDR1 MNHEY and CDR2 SVGAGI come from the germline V gene. The CDR3 extends over 14 amino acids.

The gene calls are TRBV19 and TRBJ2-7; D gene unclear. The CDR3 is 14 residues long. CDR1 is LNHDA and CDR2 is SQIVND in the germline V gene (reference sequence). The germline V and J ends were trimmed by 4 bases and 0 bases, with 10 bases remaining between them. DNA for the CDR3: TGTGCCAGTAGTAATGACTGGAACTCCTACGAGCAGTACTTC. It is translated as CASSNDWNSYEQYF.

V and J are TRBV9 and TRBJ2-5; D possibly matches TRBD1 or TRBD2 (5 bases each). The V gene lost 0 bases and the J gene lost 5 bases, with 14 bases spanning the gap. The germline V gene encodes CDR1 SGDLS and CDR2 YYNGEE. This CDR3 spans 15 amino acids. The CDR3, as DNA: TGTGCCAGCAGCGTAGCCGGGGCGTCGTGGGAGACCCAGTACTTC. It translates to CASSVAGASWETQYF.

This chain connects TRBV28 to TRBJ1-1, with D hard to call. Trimming shortened V by 2 bases and J by 1 base, and 8 bases separated the two germline ends. This CDR3 region has 14 residues. Germline V gene sequence: CDR1 MDHEN, CDR2 SYDVKM. The CDR3 loop is CASSLSSENTEAFF. The CDR3 nucleotides read TGTGCCAGCAGTTTAAGCTCAGAGAACACTGAAGCTTTCTTT.

This chain links TRBV19 with TRBJ1-2; a weak D match, TRBD1 (5 bases). The CDR3 is made up of 15 amino acids. Trimming removed 7 bases at V and 3 bases at J, with 18 bases between. Germline CDR1 and CDR2: LNHDA and SQIVND (reference sequence). CDR3 amino acids: CASTQGWISDYGYTF. The CDR3 nucleotides read TGTGCCAGTACTCAGGGTTGGATAAGTGACTATGGCTACACCTTC.

The chain links TRBV7-6 to TRBJ2-1, with TRBD2 identical over 10 bases. The length of the CDR3 is 18 residues. Losses at the gene ends were 5 bases for V and 7 bases for J; bases not matched to a gene: 17. Germline assignment: CDR1 SGHVS and CDR2 FNYEAQ. CDR3 in amino acids: CASSLRLAGASPGNEQFF. In nucleotides, the CDR3 is TGTGCCAGCAGCCTCAGGCTAGCGGGAGCTTCCCCCGGTAATGAGCAGTTCTTC.

This chain joins TRBV18 and TRBJ1-1, with unresolved D. The length of the CDR3 is 15 residues. The V gene's germline CDR1 is KGHSH and CDR2 LQKENI. The V gene lost 2 bases and the J gene lost 2 bases, with 12 bases spanning the gap. As DNA, the CDR3 is TGTGCCAGCTCACCATCAGGAAATCCCAACACTGAAGCTTTCTTT. This translates into CASSPSGNPNTEAFF.

The rearrangement uses TRBV18 and TRBJ2-3; TRBD1 aligns across 9 bases. The CDR3 consists of 15 residues. CDR1 is KGHSH, CDR2 LQKENI, per germline. V dropped 3 bases and J dropped 5; count of bases not matched to a gene: 6. CDR3 DNA: TGTGCCAGCTCACCCCCGGGACAGGGTGGAGATACGCAGTATTTT. It is translated as CASSPPGQGGDTQYF.

J is TRBJ2-3 and V is TRBV29-1; tentative D call: TRBD2 (6 bases). The germline V gene has CDR1 SQVTM and CDR2 ANQGSEA. V lost 8 bases and J lost 4, with 19 bases in between. The CDR3 is made up of 14 amino acids. Here the CDR3 DNA reads TGCAGCTCAAAGGGCGGGACCCCCCCAGATACGCAGTATTTT. It yields the protein CSSKGGTPPDTQYF.

This chain links TRBV6-1 with TRBJ1-1, with 8 bases aligning to TRBD1. J lost 4 bases, V lost 7 bases, and 8 bases had no gene match. The CDR3 covers 14 residues. In germline, CDR1 is MNHNS, CDR2 SASEGT. In nucleotides, the CDR3 is TGTGCCAGCACCGAAGCAGGGGGCGTCACTGAAGCTTTCTTT. Translating it yields CASTEAGGVTEAFF.